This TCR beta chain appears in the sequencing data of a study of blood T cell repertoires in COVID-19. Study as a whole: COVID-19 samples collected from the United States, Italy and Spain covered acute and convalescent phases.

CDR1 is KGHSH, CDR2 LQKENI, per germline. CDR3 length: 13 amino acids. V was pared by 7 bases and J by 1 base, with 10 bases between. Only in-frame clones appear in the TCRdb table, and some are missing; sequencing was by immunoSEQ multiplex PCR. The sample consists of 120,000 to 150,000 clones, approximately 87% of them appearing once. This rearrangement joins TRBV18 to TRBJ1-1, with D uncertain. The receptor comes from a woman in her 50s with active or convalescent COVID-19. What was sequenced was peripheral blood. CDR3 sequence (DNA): TGTGCCAGCTGCGACGGGAGGAACACTGAAGCTTTCTTT. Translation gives CASCDGRNTEAFF.